The clone carrying this T cell receptor beta chain is termed medium-sized (0.01 to 0.1%). These data are taken from a study of CXCR3 chemokines and chemotherapy response in bladder cancer. This CDR3 comprises 17 residues. V was cut by 2 bases and J by 0 bases, with 11 bases left in between. Germline-derived CDR1 and CDR2 are MNHEY and SVGAGI. In TCRdb, the PCR reads were re-called with MiXCR into one record per CDR3 protein. Of about 1,500 distinct CDR3 sequences listed, over 20% are singletons. The chain has TRBV6-5 and TRBJ2-6; a possible D gene is TRBD1 (6 bases). Sampling took place from a patient whose treatment included neoadjuvant chemotherapy. The source of this sequence is a human donor with bladder cancer that did not respond to neoadjuvant chemotherapy. CDR3 nucleotide sequence: TGTGCCAGCAGTTACGGGATGGGGGCCTCTGGGGCCAACGTCCTGACTTTC. Protein product: CASSYGMGASGANVLTF.